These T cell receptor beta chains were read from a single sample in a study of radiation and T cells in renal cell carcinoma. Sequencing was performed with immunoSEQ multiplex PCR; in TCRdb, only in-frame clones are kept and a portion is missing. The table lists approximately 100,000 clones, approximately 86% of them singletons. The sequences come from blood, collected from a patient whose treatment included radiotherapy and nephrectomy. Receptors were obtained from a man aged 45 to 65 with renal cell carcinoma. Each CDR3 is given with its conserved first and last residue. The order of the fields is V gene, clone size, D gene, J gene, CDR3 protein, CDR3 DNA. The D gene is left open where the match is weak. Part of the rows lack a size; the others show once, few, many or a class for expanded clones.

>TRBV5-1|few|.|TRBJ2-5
CASRVRQIQETQYF
TGCGCCAGCAGAGTGAGACAAATCCAAGAGACCCAGTACTTC
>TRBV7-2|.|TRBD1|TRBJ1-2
CASSLSGGAGYGYTF
TGTGCCAGCAGCTTATCAGGGGGCGCGGGATACGGCTACACCTTC
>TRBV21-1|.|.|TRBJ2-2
CASSRQGHCVDTGELFF
TGTGCCAGCAGCCGTCAAGGACACTGCGTCGACACCGGGGAGCTGTTTTTT
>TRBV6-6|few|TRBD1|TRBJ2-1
CASSQQGISYNEQFF
TGTGCCAGCAGCCAACAGGGGATATCCTACAATGAGCAGTTCTTC
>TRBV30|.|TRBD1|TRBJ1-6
CAWSATGDSPLHF
TGTGCCTGGAGTGCGACAGGGGATTCACCCCTCCACTTT
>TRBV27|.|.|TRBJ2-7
CASTKGTAPLYEQYF
TGTGCCAGCACTAAAGGGACCGCACCTCTCTACGAGCAGTACTTC
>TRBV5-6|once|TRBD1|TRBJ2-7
CASSRVRDSPYEQYF
TGTGCCAGCAGCCGGGTCCGGGACAGCCCCTACGAGCAGTACTTC
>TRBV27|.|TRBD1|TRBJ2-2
CASSFRTGRGGELFF
TGTGCCAGCAGCTTTAGGACAGGGAGAGGCGGGGAGCTGTTTTTT
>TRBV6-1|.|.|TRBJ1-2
CASSEGPVSYGYTF
TGTGCCAGCAGTGAAGGGCCTGTGAGCTATGGCTACACCTTC
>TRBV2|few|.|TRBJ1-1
CASSVGYTEAFF
TGTGCCAGCAGTGTAGGATATACTGAAGCTTTCTTT
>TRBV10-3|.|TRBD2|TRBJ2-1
CAISAGGASRLREQFF
TGTGCCATCAGTGCCGGGGGGGCCTCGAGGTTACGTGAGCAGTTCTTC
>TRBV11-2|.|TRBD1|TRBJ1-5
CASSPRGLRVSNQPQHF
TGTGCCAGCAGCCCCAGGGGGCTTAGGGTTAGCAATCAGCCCCAGCATTTT
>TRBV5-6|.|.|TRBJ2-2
CASSGGLLKDTGELFF
TGTGCCAGCAGCGGGGGACTCCTAAAGGACACCGGGGAGCTGTTTTTT
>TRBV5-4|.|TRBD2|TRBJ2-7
CASSLVLAETYEQYF
TGTGCCAGCAGCTTGGTTCTAGCGGAAACCTACGAGCAGTACTTC
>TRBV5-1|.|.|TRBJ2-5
CASSLRPLKETQYF
TGCGCCAGCAGCTTGCGACCCCTTAAAGAGACCCAGTACTTC
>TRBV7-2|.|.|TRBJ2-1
CASSKPGDYNEQFF
TGTGCCAGCAGCAAACCGGGAGATTACAATGAGCAGTTCTTC
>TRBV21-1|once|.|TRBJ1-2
CASSPQGTGPSTYGYTF
TGTGCCAGCAGCCCTCAAGGGACAGGGCCATCTACCTATGGCTACACCTTC
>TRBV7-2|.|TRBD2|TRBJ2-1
CASSWSGGVYNEQFF
TGTGCCAGCAGCTGGAGCGGGGGGGTTTACAATGAGCAGTTCTTC
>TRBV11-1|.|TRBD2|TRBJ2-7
CASSLASSGGQYEQYF
TGTGCCAGCAGCTTAGCGAGTAGCGGGGGGCAGTACGAGCAGTACTTC
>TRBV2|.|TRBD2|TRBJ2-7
CASRGGSYEQYF
TGTGCCAGCAGGGGGGGGTCCTACGAGCAGTACTTC
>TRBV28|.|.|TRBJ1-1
CASSQQSGGQAEAFF
TGTGCCAGCAGCCAACAGTCGGGGGGGCAAGCTGAAGCTTTCTTT
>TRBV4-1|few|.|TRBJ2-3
CASSRLRDASTDTQYF
TGCGCCAGCAGCCGGCTCCGGGACGCTAGCACAGATACGCAGTATTTT